These 5 T cell receptor beta chains share one sample of origin, sequenced in a study of blood T cell repertoires in COVID-19. This table comes from immunoSEQ multiplex PCR, and its TCRdb copy is limited to in-frame clones, with some not included. The sample shows 200,000 to 250,000 clones, approximately 88% of them seen only once. Sequencing was carried out using PBMCs or T cells enriched from blood (not recorded which). Receptors originate from a woman aged 30 to 39 who had been exposed to COVID-19.

The V call is TRBV3-1 (or the pseudogene TRBV3-2), the J call TRBJ1-1, with TRBD1 matching 9 bases. V lost 4 bases and J lost 0; bases outside the gene matches: 6. The germline gives CDR1 LGHDT, CDR2 YNNKEL (reference sequence). The CDR3 extends over 16 amino acids. CDR3 coding DNA: TGTGCCAGCAGCCGCGGGACAGGGCTCATGAACACTGAAGCTTTCTTT. It encodes CASSRGTGLMNTEAFF.

The V call is TRBV5-1, the J call TRBJ1-3; the D gene is possibly TRBD1 (6 bases). CDR1 is SGHRS and CDR2 is YFSETQ in the germline V gene. V was pared by 4 bases and J by 0 bases, with 11 bases between. This CDR3 comprises 15 residues. The CDR3 DNA reads TGCGCCAGCAGCCGGGAGGACAGCTCTGGAAACACCATATATTTT. This translates into CASSREDSSGNTIYF.

The chain links TRBV28 to TRBJ1-5; tentative D call: TRBD1 (5 bases). The CDR3 consists of 15 residues. The germline gives CDR1 MDHEN, CDR2 SYDVKM. V lost 0 bases and J 4 bases, leaving 10 bases between the germline ends. Here the CDR3 reads CASSLWGEGNQPQHF. The CDR3 bases are TGTGCCAGCAGTTTATGGGGGGAGGGAAATCAGCCCCAGCATTTT.

The chain links TRBV11-3 to TRBJ2-3; possibly TRBD2 for D (5 bases). Trimming removed 4 bases at V and 3 bases at J, with 23 bases between. Germline loops: CDR1 SGHNT, CDR2 YENEEA. The CDR3 length is 18 residues. CDR3 bases: TGTGCCAGCAGCTACCGATCGTTAGGTGGGGAGTCAACAGATACGCAGTATTTT. Translated, it gives CASSYRSLGGESTDTQYF.

The sample holds a few counts of this clone. The V and J genes are TRBV19 and TRBJ1-1; 9 bases align to TRBD1. Germline V gives CDR1 LNHDA, CDR2 SQIVND (reference sequence). The CDR3 runs to 13 residues. V gave up 6 bases and J gave up 4 bases; unmatched junction bases: 3. CDR3 in DNA: TGTGCCAGTAGGGGACAGGGTCGCACTGAAGCTTTCTTT. Translating it yields CASRGQGRTEAFF.